Only a few counts were recorded for the clone carrying this T cell receptor beta chain. What it binds is unknown. The sample comes from a study of CD8 T cells in ankylosing spondylitis. This CDR3 contains 14 residues. Per the germline V gene, CDR1 is SGHRS and CDR2 is YFSETQ. The junction had 8 bases not matched to a gene; V was cut back by 7 bases and J by 7 bases. Study-wide points: A TCR beta motif made of about 8 highly homologous variants seemed typical of ankylosing spondylitis blood. In synovial fluid and blood from reactive arthritis, some motif variants were previously reported.

Each TCR beta library was made by quantitative 5'-RACE that incorporated molecular barcodes. A single record per CDR3 protein comes from TCRdb applying MiXCR to the 5' RACE reads. The sample carries a few hundred thousand distinct CDR3 sequences, approximately 20% recorded once. The sequenced sample was blood, either unsorted or a sorted T cell fraction (not recorded which). The receptor comes from a male donor with ankylosing spondylitis. The rearrangement uses TRBV5-1 and TRBJ1-6, with 7 bases aligning to TRBD1. The CDR3 here is CASDVGQENSPLHF. In DNA form, the CDR3 reads TGCGCCAGCGACGTCGGACAGGAAAATTCACCCCTCCACTTT.